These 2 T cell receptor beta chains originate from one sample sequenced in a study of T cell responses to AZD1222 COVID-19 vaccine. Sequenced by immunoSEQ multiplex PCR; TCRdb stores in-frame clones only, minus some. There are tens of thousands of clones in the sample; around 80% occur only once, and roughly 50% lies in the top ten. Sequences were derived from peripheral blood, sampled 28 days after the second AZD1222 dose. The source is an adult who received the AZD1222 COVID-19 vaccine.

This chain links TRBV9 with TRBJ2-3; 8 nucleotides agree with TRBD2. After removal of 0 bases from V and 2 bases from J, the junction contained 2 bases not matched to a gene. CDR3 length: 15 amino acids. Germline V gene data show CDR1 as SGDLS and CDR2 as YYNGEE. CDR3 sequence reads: CASSVGSGITDTQYF. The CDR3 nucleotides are TGTGCCAGCAGCGTAGGTAGCGGGATCACAGATACGCAGTATTTT.

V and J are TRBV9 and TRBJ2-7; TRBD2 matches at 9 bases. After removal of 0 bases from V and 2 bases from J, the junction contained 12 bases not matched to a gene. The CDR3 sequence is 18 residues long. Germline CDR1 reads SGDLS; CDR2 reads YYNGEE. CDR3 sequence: CASSVEGSSGAYTYEQYF. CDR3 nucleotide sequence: TGTGCCAGCAGCGTAGAAGGGTCTAGCGGGGCATACACCTACGAGCAGTACTTC.